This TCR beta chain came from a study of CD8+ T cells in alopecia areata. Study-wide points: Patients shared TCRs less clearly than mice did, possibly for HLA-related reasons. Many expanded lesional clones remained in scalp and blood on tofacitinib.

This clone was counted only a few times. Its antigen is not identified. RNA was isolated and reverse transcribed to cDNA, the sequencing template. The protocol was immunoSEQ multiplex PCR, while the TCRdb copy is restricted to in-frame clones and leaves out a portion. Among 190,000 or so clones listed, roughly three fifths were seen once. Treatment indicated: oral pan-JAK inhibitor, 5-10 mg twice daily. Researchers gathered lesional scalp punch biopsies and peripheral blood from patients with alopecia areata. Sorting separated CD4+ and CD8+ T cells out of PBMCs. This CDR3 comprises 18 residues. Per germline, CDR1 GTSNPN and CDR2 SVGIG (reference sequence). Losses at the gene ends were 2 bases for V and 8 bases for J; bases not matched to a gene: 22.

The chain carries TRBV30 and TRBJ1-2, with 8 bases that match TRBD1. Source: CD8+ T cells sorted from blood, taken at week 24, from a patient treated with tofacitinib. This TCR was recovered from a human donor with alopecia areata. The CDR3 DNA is TGTGCCTGGAGTCCGTATTTCACGGGACAGGCCTATCGCTGGGGCTACACCTTC. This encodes CAWSPYFTGQAYRWGYTF.